The clone carrying this T cell receptor beta chain was picked up many times. This specimen comes from a study of HIV-infected children after antiretroviral therapy interruption. Study as a whole: Most participating children were previously exposed to EBV and CMV.

Trimming pared 10 bases from V and 6 bases from J, leaving 13 bases between. The CDR3 covers 12 residues. Germline CDR1 is ENHRY and CDR2 is SYGVKD. Treatment in this sample: PENTA 11 planned treatment interruption arm or continuous ART arm. RNA-based 3' RACE libraries used unique molecular identifiers. MiXCR, applied by TCRdb to the 3' RACE reads, yields one record per CDR3 protein. The repertoire holds about 46,000 distinct CDR3 sequences, around 4% seen once, with roughly 0.7% in the top ten. The sequence came from a pool of human donors with HIV. V usage is TRBV10-3 and J usage is TRBJ2-1, with D possibly matching TRBD1 (6 bases). This specimen was CD45RA+ CD4+ T cells from PBMCs, pooled from several time points, taken from a donor given antiretroviral therapy, either interrupted or continuous. Subset given: naive CD4+ CD45RA+ CD45RO- T cells. CDR3 nucleotide sequence: TGTGCCACCCAGGACAGTTCCAATGAGCAGTTCTTC. It is translated as CATQDSSNEQFF.